The 16 T cell receptor beta chains presented below share a single source sample, sequenced in a study of blood T cell repertoires in COVID-19. Sequencing was performed with immunoSEQ multiplex PCR; in TCRdb, only in-frame clones are kept and a portion is missing. The sample has 300,000 to 350,000 clones; 80% to 90% are singletons. Sequenced material: peripheral blood. These receptors were obtained from a man between 25 and 39 years old with COVID-19, enrolled during active disease.

The CDR3 DNA follows: TGTGCCAGCAGCTTGGGGGGACAGGGCTATGGCTACACCTTC. This encodes CASSLGGQGYGYTF. This chain joins TRBV7-9 and TRBJ1-2; 9 nucleotides align to TRBD1. The CDR3 contains 14 residues. Per the germline V gene, CDR1 is SEHNR and CDR2 is FQNEAQ (reference sequence). The junction had 3 bases not matched to a gene; V was cut back by 3 bases and J by 4 bases.

The V call is TRBV27, the J call TRBJ2-2; 14 nucleotides match TRBD2. The CDR3 has 19 residues. Germline values: CDR1 MNHEY, CDR2 SMNVEV (reference sequence). V trimming: 3 bases; J trimming: 6 bases; junction bases outside the gene matches: 12. CDR3 DNA: TGTGCCAGCAGTTTTACCGGGACTAGCGGGAGTACGGGACCCGGGGAGCTGTTTTTT. This translates into CASSFTGTSGSTGPGELFF.

This rearrangement joins TRBV7-2 to TRBJ1-2, with a weak D call TRBD1 (6 bases). Germline CDR1 reads SGHTA; CDR2 reads FQGNSA. This CDR3 is built from 14 residues. The V gene lost 2 bases and the J gene lost 6 bases, with 13 bases spanning the gap. The CDR3 nucleotides read TGTGCCAGCAGCTTAAGGGGGGGCTGGGATGGCTACACCTTC. Amino acid sequence: CASSLRGGWDGYTF.

This sequence joins TRBV19 and TRBJ1-1; D may be TRBD1 (5 bases). Trimming removed 5 bases from V and 2 bases from J, with 9 bases in between. The CDR3 has 13 amino acids. Looked up from germline, CDR1 is LNHDA and CDR2 is SQIVND (reference sequence). CDR3 DNA: TGTGCCAGTAGTTCACAGGCCAACACTGAAGCTTTCTTT. Its protein is CASSSQANTEAFF.

The genes are TRBV21-1 and TRBJ1-1; the table's TRBD1 call for D was not verified on the DNA. TRBV21-1 is a pseudogene. There are 14 residues in the CDR3. CDR3 sequence: CASTLGNRGTEAFF. CDR3 DNA sequence: TGTGCCAGCACCCTTGGGAACAGGGGAACTGAAGCTTTCTTT.

The CDR3 sequence: CASSGQGNQPQHF. Here the CDR3 DNA reads TGTGCCAGCAGCGGACAGGGCAATCAGCCCCAGCATTTT. This rearrangement joins TRBV7-2 to TRBJ1-5; 7 bases map to TRBD1. Germline trimming cut 5 bases from V and 2 bases from J; bases unmatched to any gene: 0. CDR1 is SGHTA, CDR2 FQGNSA, per germline. This CDR3 has 13 amino acids.

The chain recombines TRBV5-1 with TRBJ2-2; 13 nucleotides line up with TRBD2. The CDR3 has 15 residues. The V gene's germline CDR1 is SGHRS and CDR2 YFSETQ. With 4 bases clipped from V and 5 bases from J, the junction kept 2 bases outside the gene matches. Here the CDR3 DNA reads TGCGCCAGCAGCCGACTAGCGGGAGGAACCGGGGAGCTGTTTTTT. This gives the protein CASSRLAGGTGELFF.

This chain links TRBV28 with TRBJ2-1; 10 bases match TRBD2. Germline loops: CDR1 MDHEN, CDR2 SYDVKM. The junction had 3 bases not matched to a gene; V was cut back by 7 bases and J by 6 bases. The CDR3 runs to 13 residues. The CDR3 sequence is CASTIAGGNEQFF. DNA of the CDR3: TGTGCCAGCACTATAGCGGGAGGCAATGAGCAGTTCTTC.

The CDR3 here is CASSPGRQVPSPLHF. CDR3 bases: TGTGCCAGCAGTCCCGGGAGGCAGGTTCCGTCACCCCTCCACTTT. The chain combines TRBV27 with TRBJ1-6, with D unresolved. V was trimmed by 5 bases and J by 10 bases, leaving 18 bases between them. Germline V gene data show CDR1 as MNHEY and CDR2 as SMNVEV (reference sequence). The CDR3 is 15 residues long.

The V and J genes are TRBV6-2 or TRBV6-3 and TRBJ1-2, with D tentatively TRBD1 (5 bases). Germline lookup yields CDR1 MNHEY and CDR2 SVGEGT. The CDR3 contains 16 residues. V shed 0 bases and J shed 3 bases, with 14 bases lying between them. The CDR3: CASSYSGGELYYGYTF. The CDR3 DNA reads TGTGCCAGCAGTTACTCGGGAGGGGAGCTCTACTATGGCTACACCTTC.

This chain connects TRBV4-1 to TRBJ2-1, with D possibly TRBD2 on 7 matching bases. Trimming cost V 1 base and J 7 bases, with 17 bases left between them. Germline-derived CDR1 and CDR2 are MGHRA and YSYEKL. The CDR3 covers 16 residues. The CDR3, as DNA: TGCGCCAGCAGCCAAGTAGAACGCGGGGGCGAAAATGAGCAGTTCTTC. Protein product: CASSQVERGGENEQFF.

The count of this clone is one. The genes are TRBV5-1 and TRBJ2-5; the D gene is possibly TRBD2 (5 bases). CDR1 is SGHRS, CDR2 YFSETQ, per germline. The V end lost 0 bases, the J end lost 2 bases, and 14 bases lay between the germline ends. The CDR3 is 16 amino acids. CDR3: CASSLAPAGLQETQYF. The DNA of the CDR3 is TGCGCCAGCAGCTTGGCCCCAGCAGGACTTCAAGAGACCCAGTACTTC.

J is TRBJ2-2 and V is TRBV5-1, with 9 bases matching TRBD2. The CDR3 is made up of 18 amino acids. In germline, CDR1 is SGHRS, CDR2 YFSETQ. Losses at the gene ends were 0 bases for V and 3 bases for J; bases not matched to a gene: 9. CDR3 nucleotides: TGCGCCAGCAGCTTGGCCGGCGGGAGGGCCGGTGACACCGGGGAGCTGTTTTTT. Translating it yields CASSLAGGRAGDTGELFF.

This chain connects TRBV27 to TRBJ2-1; 11 bases are shared with TRBD2. This CDR3 region has 16 residues. Germline lookup yields CDR1 MNHEY and CDR2 SMNVEV (reference sequence). V dropped 4 bases and J dropped 3; count of bases not matched to a gene: 5. CDR3 nucleotide sequence: TGTGCCAGCAGTTCCCTAGCGGGAGGCGACTACAATGAGCAGTTCTTC. Protein: CASSSLAGGDYNEQFF.

The J gene is TRBJ2-7, the V gene TRBV5-8; 12 bases are shared with TRBD2. The CDR3 covers 17 residues. CDR1 is SGHTS, CDR2 YDEGEE, per germline. With V trimmed by 4 bases and J by 0 bases, 8 bases remained unmatched. CDR3 protein: CASSSGLAGLSSYEQYF. The CDR3 DNA reads TGTGCCAGCAGCAGCGGACTAGCGGGGCTGTCCTCCTACGAGCAGTACTTC.

The chain couples TRBV9 to TRBJ1-6, with TRBD1 matching over 7 bases. The CDR3 totals 16 residues. The germline CDR1 and CDR2 sequences are SGDLS and YYNGEE. J gave up 6 bases and V 1 base, and 7 bases lay outside the gene matches. The CDR3 here is CASSVRGDSRNSPLHF. The CDR3 coding sequence is TGTGCCAGCAGCGTAAGGGGGGACAGCCGTAATTCACCCCTCCACTTT. The entire variable domain, with the rest obtained from reference TRBV9 and TRBJ1-6, is as follows: DSGVTQTPKHLITATGQRVTLRCSPRSGDLSVYWYQQSLDQGLQFLIQYYNGEERAKGNILERFSAQQFPDLHSELNLSSLELGDSALYFCASSVRGDSRNSPLHFGNGTRLTVT.